This entry lists 10 T cell receptor beta chains sequenced from one sample in a study of beta chain features in type 1 diabetes. All of the isolated RNA was reverse transcribed, so expressed TCRB transcripts were sequenced. Data came from immunoSEQ multiplex PCR; TCRdb stores just in-frame clones and leaves some out. The sample holds over 300,000 clones, less than 10% seen once. The sequenced sample consisted of central memory CD4+ T cells from blood. The receptor source for this set is a woman between 18 and 29 years old in good health.

This clone was counted between two and nine times. The chain recombines TRBV4-3 with TRBJ2-1; D perhaps matches TRBD1 (5 bases). Trimming removed 4 bases from V and 6 bases from J, with 16 bases in between. The CDR3 runs to 15 residues. Germline-derived CDR1 and CDR2 are LGHNA and YSLEER. The CDR3 bases are TGCGCCAGCAGCCTACAGGTGAAACGGGTCAATGAGCAGTTCTTC. It codes for CASSLQVKRVNEQFF.

Note on this clone: The same CDR3 is also encoded by other DNA sequences in this sample. CDR3 in amino acids: CASSPPLSMNTEAFF. CDR3 coding DNA: TGTGCCAGCTCACCACCTTTATCTATGAACACTGAAGCTTTCTTT. The chain joins TRBV18 to TRBJ1-1, with D uncertain. Germline-derived CDR1 and CDR2 are KGHSH and LQKENI. The CDR3 contains 15 residues. Between the trimmed V and J ends, which lost 0 bases and 0 bases, there was a span of 8 bases. The complete variable domain, with remaining parts taken from reference TRBV18 and TRBJ1-1, reads NAGVMQNPRHLVRRRGQEARLRCSPMKGHSHVYWYRQLPEEGLKFMVYLQKENIIDESGMPKERFSAEFPKEGPSILRIQQVVRGDSAAYFCASSPPLSMNTEAFFGQGTRLTVV.

The genes are TRBV7-3 and TRBJ2-5, with D tentatively TRBD1 (5 bases). V lost 5 bases and J 5 bases, leaving 12 bases between the germline ends. The CDR3 is made up of 13 amino acids. Germline CDR1 and CDR2: SGHTA and FQGTGA. The CDR3 bases are TGTGCCAGCAGCAAGGGGCCCGGGGAGACCCAGTACTTC. Protein sequence: CASSKGPGETQYF.

This clone came up many times. The chain combines TRBV18 with TRBJ2-1, with TRBD2 matching 10 bases. The CDR3 spans 17 residues. Germline loops: CDR1 KGHSH, CDR2 LQKENI. V shed 0 bases, J shed 4 bases, and the junction held 6 bases outside the gene matches. The CDR3 sequence is CASSPPSSGSGYNEQFF. Written as DNA, the CDR3 is TGTGCCAGCTCACCACCGTCTAGCGGGAGTGGGTACAATGAGCAGTTCTTC.

The rearrangement links TRBV4-3 to TRBJ2-2; D remains ambiguous. Germline assignment: CDR1 LGHNA and CDR2 YSLEER. The CDR3 is 15 residues long. Deletions cut 0 bases from V and 6 bases from J, with 11 bases between. CDR3 sequence: CASSQEGQFAGELFF. DNA for the CDR3: TGCGCCAGCAGCCAAGAAGGGCAGTTCGCCGGGGAGCTGTTTTTT.

This clone was seen more than once but under ten times. The CDR3 DNA reads TGTGCCAGCTCACACTCCGGACAGGGGGATCAGCCCCAGCATTTT. Encoded protein: CASSHSGQGDQPQHF. The V gene is TRBV18, the J gene TRBJ1-5; the match to TRBD1 covers 10 bases. The CDR3 covers 15 residues. With 4 bases clipped from V and 5 bases from J, the junction kept 5 bases outside the gene matches. Germline V gives CDR1 KGHSH, CDR2 LQKENI.

This clone occurred a few times. The sample contains more than one DNA sequence encoding this CDR3. V usage is TRBV7-3 and J usage is TRBJ2-5; D gene uncertain. CDR3 size: 13 residues. Deletions cut 2 bases from V and 2 bases from J, with 6 bases between. Germline-derived CDR1 and CDR2 are SGHTA and FQGTGA. The CDR3 loop reads CASSLRWQETQYF. Written as DNA, the CDR3 is TGTGCCAGCAGCTTACGGTGGCAAGAGACCCAGTACTTC. The full variable domain, with the rest looked up from reference TRBV7-3 and TRBJ2-5, is GAGVSQTPSNKVTEKGKYVELRCDPISGHTALYWYRQSLGQGPEFLIYFQGTGAADDSGLPNDRFFAVRPEGSVSTLKIQRTERGDSAVYLCASSLRWQETQYFGPGTRLLVL.

The chain employs TRBV11-3 and TRBJ1-2; no clear D. The V end lost 2 bases, the J end lost 1 base, and 20 bases lay between the germline ends. Germline V gene data show CDR1 as SGHNT and CDR2 as YENEEA. The CDR3 runs to 18 residues. CDR3 in DNA: TGTGCCAGCAGCTTATCCTTTAGGAGGCGGATCGATAACTATGGCTACACCTTC. Its translation is CASSLSFRRRIDNYGYTF.

This clone has at least ten counts. The V and J genes are TRBV4-2 and TRBJ2-4; 7 bases line up with TRBD2. The germline V gene has CDR1 LGHNA and CDR2 YNFKEQ. The CDR3 is 17 residues long. The ends lost 1 base at V and 7 bases at J; junction bases unmatched: 13. DNA for the CDR3: TGTGCCAGCAGCCAAGCACTAGCGCATGGACTGGGGAACATTCAGTACTTC. Its protein product is CASSQALAHGLGNIQYF.

The sample holds a few counts of this clone. This rearrangement joins TRBV2 to TRBJ1-1; D gene unclear. CDR1 is SNHLY, CDR2 FYNNEI, per germline. Trimming shortened V by 5 bases and J by 2 bases, and 9 bases separated the two germline ends. The length of the CDR3 is 13 residues. CDR3 sequence reads: CASSPDVNTEAFF. CDR3 in DNA: TGTGCCAGCAGTCCTGACGTAAACACTGAAGCTTTCTTT.